This T cell receptor beta chain was retrieved from a study of blood T cell repertoires in COVID-19. TCRdb keeps only in-frame clones here, not all; method: immunoSEQ multiplex PCR. Of 210,000 or so clones detected, under 85% appear once; the ten largest clones hold roughly 7.8%. V dropped 1 base and J dropped 7; count of bases not matched to a gene: 2. The CDR3 has 14 residues. The germline CDR1 and CDR2 sequences are SGHRS and YFSETQ. Details on this clone: Other nucleotide sequences in the sample specify the same CDR3.

The receptor's source is a woman aged 80 or over with COVID-19, enrolled during active disease. The chain carries TRBV5-1 and TRBJ2-1, with TRBD1 matching 10 bases. Source material: peripheral blood. CDR3 in DNA: TGCGCCAGCAGCTTGCGGGACAGGGGTAATGAGCAGTTCTTC. This sequence encodes CASSLRDRGNEQFF.